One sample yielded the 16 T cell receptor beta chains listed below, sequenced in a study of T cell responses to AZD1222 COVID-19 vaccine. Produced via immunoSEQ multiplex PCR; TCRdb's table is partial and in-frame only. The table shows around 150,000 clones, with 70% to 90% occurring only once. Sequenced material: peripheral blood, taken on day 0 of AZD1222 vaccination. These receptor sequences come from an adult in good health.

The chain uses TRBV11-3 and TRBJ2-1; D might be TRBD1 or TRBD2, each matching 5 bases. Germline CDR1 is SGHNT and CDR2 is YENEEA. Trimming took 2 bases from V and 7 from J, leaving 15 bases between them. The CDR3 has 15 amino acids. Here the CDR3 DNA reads TGTGCCAGCAGCTTACTTGACAGCGGTACAAATGAGCAGTTCTTC. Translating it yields CASSLLDSGTNEQFF.

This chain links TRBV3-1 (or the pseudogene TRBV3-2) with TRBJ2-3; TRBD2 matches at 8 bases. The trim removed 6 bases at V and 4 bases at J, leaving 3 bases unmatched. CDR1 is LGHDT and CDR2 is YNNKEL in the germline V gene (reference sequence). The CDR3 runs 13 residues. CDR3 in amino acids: CASSLAGADTQYF. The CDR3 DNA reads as TGTGCCAGCAGTCTAGCGGGCGCAGATACGCAGTATTTT.

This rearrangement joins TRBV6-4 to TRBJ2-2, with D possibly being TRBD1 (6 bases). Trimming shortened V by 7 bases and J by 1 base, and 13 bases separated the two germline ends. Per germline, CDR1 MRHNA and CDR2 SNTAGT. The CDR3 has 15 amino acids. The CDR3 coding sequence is TGTGCCAGCAAACTAGGACAGCTGAACACCGGGGAGCTGTTTTTT. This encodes CASKLGQLNTGELFF.

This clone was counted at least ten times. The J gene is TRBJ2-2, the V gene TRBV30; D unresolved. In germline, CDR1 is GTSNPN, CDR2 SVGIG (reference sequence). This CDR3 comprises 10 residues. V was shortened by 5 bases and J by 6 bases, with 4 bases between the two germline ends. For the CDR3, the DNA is TGTGCCTGGGGCCCCGGGGAGCTGTTTTTT. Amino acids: CAWGPGELFF.

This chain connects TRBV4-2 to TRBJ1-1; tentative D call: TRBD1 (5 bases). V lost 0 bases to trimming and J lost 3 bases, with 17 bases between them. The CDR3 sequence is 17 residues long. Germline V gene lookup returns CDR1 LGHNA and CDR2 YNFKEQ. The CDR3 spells CASSQDGADLGDTEAFF. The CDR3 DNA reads TGTGCCAGCAGCCAAGATGGGGCAGACCTTGGGGACACTGAAGCTTTCTTT.

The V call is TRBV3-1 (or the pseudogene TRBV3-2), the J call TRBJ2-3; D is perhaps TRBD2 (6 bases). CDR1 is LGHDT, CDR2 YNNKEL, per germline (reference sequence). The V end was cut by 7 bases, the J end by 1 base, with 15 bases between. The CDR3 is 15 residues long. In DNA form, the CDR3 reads TGTGCCAGCACTAAAGGCGGCGGGGGCACAGATACGCAGTATTTT. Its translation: CASTKGGGGTDTQYF.

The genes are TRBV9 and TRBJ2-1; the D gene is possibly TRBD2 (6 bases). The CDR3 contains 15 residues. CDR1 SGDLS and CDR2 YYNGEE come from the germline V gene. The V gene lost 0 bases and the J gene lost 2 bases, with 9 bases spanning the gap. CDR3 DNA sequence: TGTGCCAGCAGCGTAGGTAGCGGAGCCTACAATGAGCAGTTCTTC. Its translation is CASSVGSGAYNEQFF.

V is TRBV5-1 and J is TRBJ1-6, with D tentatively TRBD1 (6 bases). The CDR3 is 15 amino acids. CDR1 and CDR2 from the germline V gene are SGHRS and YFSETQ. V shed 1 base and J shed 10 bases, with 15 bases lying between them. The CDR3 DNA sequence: TGCGCCAGCAGCTTGTTTCAGGGGTTCGGATCACCCCTCCACTTT. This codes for CASSLFQGFGSPLHF.

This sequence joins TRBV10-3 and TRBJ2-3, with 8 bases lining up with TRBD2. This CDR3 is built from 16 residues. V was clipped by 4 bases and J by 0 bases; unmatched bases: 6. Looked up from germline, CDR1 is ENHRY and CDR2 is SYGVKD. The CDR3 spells CAISGGSGTSTDTQYF. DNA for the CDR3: TGTGCCATCAGTGGTGGTAGCGGGACTAGCACAGATACGCAGTATTTT.

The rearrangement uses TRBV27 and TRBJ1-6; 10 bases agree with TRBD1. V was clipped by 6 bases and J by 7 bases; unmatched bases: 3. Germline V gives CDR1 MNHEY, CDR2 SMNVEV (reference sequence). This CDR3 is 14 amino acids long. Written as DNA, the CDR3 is TGTGCCAGCAGCCCGGACAGGGGGAATTCACCCCTCCACTTT. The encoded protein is CASSPDRGNSPLHF.

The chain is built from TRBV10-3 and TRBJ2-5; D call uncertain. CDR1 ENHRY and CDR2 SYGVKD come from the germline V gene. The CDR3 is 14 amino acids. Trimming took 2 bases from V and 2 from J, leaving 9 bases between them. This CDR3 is CAISEAAGQETQYF. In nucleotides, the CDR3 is TGTGCCATCAGTGAGGCGGCAGGACAAGAGACCCAGTACTTC.

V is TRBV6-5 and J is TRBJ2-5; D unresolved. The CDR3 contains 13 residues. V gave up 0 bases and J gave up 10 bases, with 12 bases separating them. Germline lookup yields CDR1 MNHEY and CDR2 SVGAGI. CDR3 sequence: CASSYSGSRSQYF. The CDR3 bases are TGTGCCAGCAGTTACTCGGGAAGTAGGAGCCAGTACTTC.

The CDR3 sequence: CASSPSGRAGYVAQYF. CDR3 bases: TGTGCCAGCAGCCCTAGCGGGAGGGCCGGGTATGTGGCGCAGTATTTT. The chain combines TRBV7-3 with TRBJ2-3, with 12 bases matching TRBD2. Germline-derived CDR1 and CDR2 are SGHTA and FQGTGA. V lost 5 bases, J lost 10 bases, and 13 bases stayed unmatched. The CDR3 loop spans 16 amino acids. The full variable domain, with the rest looked up from reference TRBV7-3 and TRBJ2-3, is GAGVSQTPSNKVTEKGKYVELRCDPISGHTALYWYRQSLGQGPEFLIYFQGTGAADDSGLPNDRFFAVRPEGSVSTLKIQRTERGDSAVYLCASSPSGRAGYVAQYFGPGTRLTVL.

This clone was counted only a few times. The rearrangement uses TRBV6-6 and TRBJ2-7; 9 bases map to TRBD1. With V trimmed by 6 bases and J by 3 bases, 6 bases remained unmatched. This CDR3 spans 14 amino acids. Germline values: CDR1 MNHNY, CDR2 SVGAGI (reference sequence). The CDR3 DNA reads TGTGCCAGCAGGGACGCGGGACAGGGCTACGAGCAGTACTTC. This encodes CASRDAGQGYEQYF.

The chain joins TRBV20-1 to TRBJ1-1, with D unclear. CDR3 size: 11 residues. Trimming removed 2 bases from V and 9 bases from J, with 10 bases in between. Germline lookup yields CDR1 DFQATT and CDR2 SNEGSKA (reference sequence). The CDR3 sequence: CSARSPVQAFF. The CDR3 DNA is TGCAGTGCTAGATCCCCGGTACAAGCTTTCTTT.

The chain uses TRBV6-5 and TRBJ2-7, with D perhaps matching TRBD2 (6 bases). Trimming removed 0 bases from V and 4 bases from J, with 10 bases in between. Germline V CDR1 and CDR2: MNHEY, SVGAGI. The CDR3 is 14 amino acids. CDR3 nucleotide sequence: TGTGCCAGCAGTTACTCTGGAGGGGTTTACGAGCAGTACTTC. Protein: CASSYSGGVYEQYF.